This TCR beta chain was obtained from a study of T cell changes during pregnancy in multiple sclerosis. Here immunoSEQ multiplex PCR was the method, and the copy in TCRdb shows in-frame clones only, minus some. The data hold roughly 59,000 clones, with 93% observed a single time. Germline V gene sequence: CDR1 MNHNS, CDR2 SASEGT. The CDR3 has 16 residues. The junction had 4 bases not matched to a gene; V was cut back by 4 bases and J by 6 bases. The sample consisted of CD4+ T cells from peripheral blood mononuclear cells, taken before pregnancy. The receptor was isolated from a female donor with multiple sclerosis, enrolled in a pregnancy study. The chain employs TRBV6-1 and TRBJ2-1; 15 bases line up with TRBD2. CDR3 protein: CASSAPGLAGGNEQFF. DNA of the CDR3: TGTGCCAGCAGTGCCCCGGGACTAGCGGGAGGCAATGAGCAGTTCTTC.